A selection of T cell receptor beta chains follows, all from one sample in a study of T cells expressing NK-cell markers. No DNA is given; TCRdb re-called the 5' RACE reads and lists each CDR3 protein once. The sample includes about 30,000 distinct CDR3 sequences. The sequencing input was blood T cells: a sorted CD56 or NKG2C T cell subset, CD4+ or CD8+ T cells, or bulk PBMC T cells (not recorded which). The receptors derive from a woman aged 18-70 years in good health. The CDR3 runs from the conserved cysteine through the conserved F or W. Fields, in order: J gene, clone size, V gene, CDR3 protein. A clone size is listed for some rows: how often the clone was seen (once, few, many), or a class if it is expanded.

TRBJ2-7,NA,TRBV5-8,CASSRADGTGDYEQYF
TRBJ2-5,NA,TRBV5-1,CASSLGPGLNQETQYF
TRBJ1-1,NA,TRBV12-3/TRBV12-4,CASTSGYTEAFF
TRBJ1-2,NA,TRBV7-9,CASSSGQTYGYTF
TRBJ2-7,NA,TRBV5-1,CASSLKGSWSEQYF
TRBJ1-1,NA,TRBV21-1,CASSKETRGRLYTEAFF
TRBJ2-7,NA,TRBV21-1,CASSCRWGEGSYEQYF
TRBJ2-5,NA,TRBV9,CASSVEASGRETQYF
TRBJ1-1,NA,TRBV27,CASSFSGGQGEAFF
TRBJ2-2,NA,TRBV6-2/TRBV6-3,CASKGGRTNTGELFF
TRBJ1-6,NA,TRBV5-1,CASSLDGSSGPNSPLHF
TRBJ2-7,NA,TRBV20-1,CSVMDSYEQYF
TRBJ2-2,NA,TRBV27,CASSPGGVGTGELFF
TRBJ2-7,NA,TRBV6-1,CASSGDRSYDQYF
TRBJ2-3,NA,TRBV9,CASSPLAGYNTDTQYF
TRBJ2-7,NA,TRBV10-3,CAILASGGPYEQYF
TRBJ2-1,NA,TRBV4-1,CASSHSGQAWFRDNEQFF
TRBJ2-1,NA,TRBV12-3/TRBV12-4,CASSSTGELQFF
TRBJ2-7,NA,TRBV27,CASSLNPPFAGGSYEQYF
TRBJ2-2,NA,TRBV7-8,CASSLEMGNTGELFF
TRBJ2-5,NA,TRBV6-2/TRBV6-3,CASSRRGTQYF
TRBJ1-2,NA,TRBV27,CASSLQGNYGYTF
TRBJ2-7,NA,TRBV28,CASSPRLDYLSYEQYF
TRBJ2-1,NA,TRBV5-6,CASSLVILVGDFYNEQFF
TRBJ1-6,NA,TRBV7-9,CASSPEPSALHF
TRBJ2-5,NA,TRBV12-3/TRBV12-4,CASSSSRERETQYF
TRBJ2-7,NA,TRBV29-1,CSVASDRFGAEQYF
TRBJ1-4,NA,TRBV27,CASSFRVGEKLFF
TRBJ2-7,NA,TRBV28,CASRDRAYEQYF
TRBJ2-6,NA,TRBV29-1,CSVVVRASGANVLTF
TRBJ2-7,NA,TRBV20-1,CSASPRRGPREQYF
TRBJ1-3,NA,TRBV5-1,CASSNRGSRSGNTIYF
TRBJ1-2,NA,TRBV6-5,CASSYDNAAEYYGYTF
TRBJ2-1,NA,TRBV13,CASSARDKAYNEQFF
TRBJ2-7,NA,TRBV29-1,CSVGQGASYEQYF
TRBJ1-6,NA,TRBV12-3/TRBV12-4,CASQPAGVNSPLHF
TRBJ2-7,NA,TRBV19,CASSMLTGSSYEQYF
TRBJ2-6,NA,TRBV27,CASSSSYGANVLTF
TRBJ2-5,NA,TRBV7-9,CASSFLGVGQETQYF
TRBJ2-3,NA,TRBV7-8,CASSWTREPSTDTQYF
TRBJ1-5,NA,TRBV27,CASSLSPGQNNQPQHF
TRBJ2-5,NA,TRBV5-1,CASREEGQETQYF
TRBJ2-2,NA,TRBV6-1,CASSEYGGELFF
TRBJ2-3,NA,TRBV27,CASSLTGEMADTQYF
TRBJ1-5,NA,TRBV4-1,CASSQVTGVQPQHF
TRBJ2-7,medium-sized,TRBV6-5,CASRDEAGQGGYEQYF
TRBJ1-5,NA,TRBV28,CASSPTDRGWSNQPQHF
TRBJ1-3,NA,TRBV7-8,CASSLTTGDSGNTIYF
TRBJ1-1,NA,TRBV29-1,CSVEDGTGSAEAFF
TRBJ1-5,NA,TRBV9,CASSTTTNQPQHF
TRBJ1-2,NA,TRBV5-5,CASSSGEYFVRWGYTF
TRBJ2-5,NA,TRBV9,CASSVGGQIKETQYF
TRBJ1-6,NA,TRBV2,CAIHWETDSPLHF
TRBJ2-7,NA,TRBV20-1,CSARASRGWNEQYF
TRBJ2-7,NA,TRBV10-3,CAISAGDRTYEQYF
TRBJ1-5,NA,TRBV4-2,CASSQDLGRNNQPQHF
TRBJ2-7,NA,TRBV30,CAWSLTSYEQYF
TRBJ2-7,NA,TRBV2,CASSEAGTGGGYEQYF
TRBJ1-5,NA,TRBV20-1,CSASAQVDSNQPQHF